This T cell receptor beta chain comes out of a study of beta chain features in type 1 diabetes. Study results and limitations: Type 1 diabetes patients had TCRB CDR3s that were shorter (moderately but significantly so) in all four CD4+ subsets. A PCR bias possibly favoring shorter templates would apply equally to patients and controls.

The CDR3 consists of 16 residues. Losses at the gene ends were 4 bases for V and 9 bases for J; bases not matched to a gene: 12. The germline V gene encodes CDR1 LNHNV and CDR2 YYDKDF (reference sequence). Every bit of the isolated RNA underwent reverse transcription, so sequencing read expressed TCRB transcripts. Assay: immunoSEQ multiplex PCR; the TCRdb copy retains only in-frame clones and omits some. Of approximately 730,000 clones in the sample, 13% were seen once. To note about this clone: Its cognate antigen is unknown.

Sequenced material: naive CD4+ T cells from blood. The clonotype was recovered from a man between 18 and 29 years old with type 1 diabetes. The chain links TRBV15 to TRBJ2-1, with TRBD2 matching 10 bases. The CDR3 is CATSTGLAKPAGEQFF. CDR3 sequence (DNA): TGTGCCACCAGCACGGGACTAGCGAAACCCGCGGGTGAGCAGTTCTTC.